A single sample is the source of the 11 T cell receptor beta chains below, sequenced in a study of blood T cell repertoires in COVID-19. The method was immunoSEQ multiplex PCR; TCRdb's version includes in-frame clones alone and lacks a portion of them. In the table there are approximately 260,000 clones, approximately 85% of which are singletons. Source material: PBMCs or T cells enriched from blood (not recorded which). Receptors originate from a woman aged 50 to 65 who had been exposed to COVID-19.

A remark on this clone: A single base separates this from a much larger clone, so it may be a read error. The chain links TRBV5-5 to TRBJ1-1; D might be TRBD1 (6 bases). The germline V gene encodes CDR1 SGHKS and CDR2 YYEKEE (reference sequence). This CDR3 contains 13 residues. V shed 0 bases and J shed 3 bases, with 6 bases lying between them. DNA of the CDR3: TGTGCCAGCAGCTTGGCAGGGGACACTGAAGCTTTCTTT. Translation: CASSLAGDTEAFF.

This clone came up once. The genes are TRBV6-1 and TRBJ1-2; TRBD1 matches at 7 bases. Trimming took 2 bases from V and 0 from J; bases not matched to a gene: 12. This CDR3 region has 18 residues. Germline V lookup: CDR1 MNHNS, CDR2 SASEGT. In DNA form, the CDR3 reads TGTGCCAGCAGTGAAACCCTTACCCCCGGGACAGCTAACTATGGCTACACCTTC. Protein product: CASSETLTPGTANYGYTF.

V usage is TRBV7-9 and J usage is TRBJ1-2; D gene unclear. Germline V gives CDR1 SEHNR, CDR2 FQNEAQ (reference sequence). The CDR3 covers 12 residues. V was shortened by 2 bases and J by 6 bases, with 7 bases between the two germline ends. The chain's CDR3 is CASSLSSDGYTF. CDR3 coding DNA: TGTGCCAGCAGCTTAAGCTCTGATGGCTACACCTTC.

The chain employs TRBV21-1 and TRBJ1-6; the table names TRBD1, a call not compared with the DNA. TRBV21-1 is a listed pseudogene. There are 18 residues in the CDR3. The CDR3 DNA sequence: TGTGCCAGCAGCAAAGTTAACAGAGAGAGCTCCTATAATTCACCCCTCCACTTT. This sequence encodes CASSKVNRESSYNSPLHF.

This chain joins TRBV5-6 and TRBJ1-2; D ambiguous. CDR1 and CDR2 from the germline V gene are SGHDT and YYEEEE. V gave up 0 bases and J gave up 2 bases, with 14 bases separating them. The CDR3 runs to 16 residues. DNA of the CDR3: TGTGCCAGCAGCTTGGACTTGGAGGGTAGCAACTATGGCTACACCTTC. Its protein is CASSLDLEGSNYGYTF. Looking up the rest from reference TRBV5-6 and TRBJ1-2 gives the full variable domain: DAGVTQSPTHLIKTRGQQVTLRCSPKSGHDTVSWYQQALGQGPQFIFQYYEEEERQRGNFPDRFSGHQFPNYSSELNVNALLLGDSALYLCASSLDLEGSNYGYTFGSGTRLTVV.

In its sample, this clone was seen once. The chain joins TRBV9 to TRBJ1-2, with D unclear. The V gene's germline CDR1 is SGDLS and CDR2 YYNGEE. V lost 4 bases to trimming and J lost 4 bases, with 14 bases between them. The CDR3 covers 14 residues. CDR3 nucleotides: TGTGCCAGCAGCTTCCGCAATGCGGCCTATGGCTACACCTTC. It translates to CASSFRNAAYGYTF.

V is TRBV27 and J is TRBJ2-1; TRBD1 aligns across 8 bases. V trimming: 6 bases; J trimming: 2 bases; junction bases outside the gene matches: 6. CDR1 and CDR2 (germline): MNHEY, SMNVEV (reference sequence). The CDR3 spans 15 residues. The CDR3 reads CASSRDRGAYNEQFF. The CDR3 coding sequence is TGTGCCAGCAGCCGTGACAGGGGAGCCTACAATGAGCAGTTCTTC.

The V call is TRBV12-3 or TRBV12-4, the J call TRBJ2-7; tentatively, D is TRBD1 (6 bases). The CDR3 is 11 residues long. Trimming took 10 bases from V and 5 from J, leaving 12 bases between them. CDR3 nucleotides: TGTGCCATCCTTGGGGGCGACGAGCAGTACTTC. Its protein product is CAILGGDEQYF.

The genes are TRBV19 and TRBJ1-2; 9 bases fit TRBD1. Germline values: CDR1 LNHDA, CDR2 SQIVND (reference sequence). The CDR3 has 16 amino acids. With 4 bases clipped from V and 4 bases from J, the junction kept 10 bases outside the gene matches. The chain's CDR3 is CASSTTAGTGIYGYTF. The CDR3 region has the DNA TGTGCCAGTAGTACGACTGCCGGGACAGGGATCTATGGCTACACCTTC.

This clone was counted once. CDR3 amino acids: CASSWTGSNTGELFF. The CDR3, as DNA: TGTGCCAGCAGCTGGACAGGTTCGAACACCGGGGAGCTGTTTTTT. The J gene is TRBJ2-2, the V gene TRBV5-4; 7 nucleotides align to TRBD1. The CDR3 extends over 15 amino acids. The germline gives CDR1 SGHNT, CDR2 YYREEE (reference sequence). With 3 bases clipped from V and 0 bases from J, the junction kept 2 bases outside the gene matches.

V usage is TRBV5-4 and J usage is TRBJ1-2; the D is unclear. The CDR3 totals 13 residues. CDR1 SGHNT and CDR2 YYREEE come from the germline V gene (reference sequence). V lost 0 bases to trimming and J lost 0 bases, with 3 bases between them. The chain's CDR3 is CASSLVANYGYTF. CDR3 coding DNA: TGTGCCAGCAGCTTGGTAGCTAACTATGGCTACACCTTC. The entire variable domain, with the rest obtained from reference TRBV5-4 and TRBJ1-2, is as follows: ETGVTQSPTHLIKTRGQQVTLRCSSQSGHNTVSWYQQALGQGPQFIFQYYREEENGRGNFPPRFSGLQFPNYSSELNVNALELDDSALYLCASSLVANYGYTFGSGTRLTVV.